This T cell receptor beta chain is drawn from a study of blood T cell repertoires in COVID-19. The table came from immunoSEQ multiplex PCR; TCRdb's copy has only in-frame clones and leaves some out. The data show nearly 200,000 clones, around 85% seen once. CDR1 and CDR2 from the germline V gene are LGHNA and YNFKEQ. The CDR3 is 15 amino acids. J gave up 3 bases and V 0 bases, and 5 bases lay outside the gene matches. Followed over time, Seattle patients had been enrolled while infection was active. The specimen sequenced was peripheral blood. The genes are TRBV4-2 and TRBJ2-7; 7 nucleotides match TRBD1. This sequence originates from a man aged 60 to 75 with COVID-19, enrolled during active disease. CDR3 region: CASSQDPGTDYEQYF. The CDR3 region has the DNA TGTGCCAGCAGCCAAGATCCGGGGACAGACTACGAGCAGTACTTC.